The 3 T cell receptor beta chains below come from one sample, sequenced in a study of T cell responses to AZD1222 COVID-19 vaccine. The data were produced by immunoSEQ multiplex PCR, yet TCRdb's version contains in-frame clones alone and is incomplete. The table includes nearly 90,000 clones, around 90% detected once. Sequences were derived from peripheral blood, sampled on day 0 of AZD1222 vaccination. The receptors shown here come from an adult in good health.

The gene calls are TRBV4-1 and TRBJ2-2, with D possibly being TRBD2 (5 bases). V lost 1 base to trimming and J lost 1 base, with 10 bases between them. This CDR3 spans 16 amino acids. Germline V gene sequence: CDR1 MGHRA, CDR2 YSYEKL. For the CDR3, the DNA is TGCGCCAGCAGCCAAGTTCCGGGGTTGAACACCGGGGAGCTGTTTTTT. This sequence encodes CASSQVPGLNTGELFF.

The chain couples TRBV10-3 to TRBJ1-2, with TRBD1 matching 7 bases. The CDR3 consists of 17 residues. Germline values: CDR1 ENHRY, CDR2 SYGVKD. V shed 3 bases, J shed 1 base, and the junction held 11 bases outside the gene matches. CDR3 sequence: CAISEKMGGQLNYGYTF. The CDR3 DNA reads TGTGCCATCAGTGAAAAAATGGGGGGACAGCTTAACTATGGCTACACCTTC.

CDR3 region: CASSPKVTDTQYF. CDR3 sequence (DNA): TGTGCCAGCAGCCCTAAGGTCACAGATACGCAGTATTTT. The chain combines TRBV7-2 with TRBJ2-3, with unresolved D. V was shortened by 5 bases and J by 2 bases, with 8 bases between the two germline ends. CDR1 is SGHTA, CDR2 FQGNSA, per germline. The length of the CDR3 is 13 residues.